Presented here are 10 T cell receptor beta chains from one specimen sequenced in a study of type 1 regulatory T cells. TCRdb itself ran the reads through MiXCR, one entry per CDR3 protein. The sample holds 90,000 to 100,000 distinct CDR3 sequences; roughly 30% are singletons and the top ten take 2.2%. Sequencing was done on a sample of CD4+ T cells, either the whole sample or a sorted fraction (not recorded which). All receptors derive from a human donor in good health.

The chain is built from TRBV20-1 and TRBJ2-1; 10 nucleotides line up with TRBD2. J was trimmed by 7 bases and V by 2 bases; bases with no gene match: 5. The germline gives CDR1 DFQATT, CDR2 SNEGSKA (reference sequence). The CDR3 loop spans 14 amino acids. The chain's CDR3 is CSARLAGEFNEQFF. The CDR3 DNA reads TGCAGTGCTAGACTAGCGGGAGAGTTTAATGAGCAGTTCTTC.

The rearrangement uses TRBV12-3 or TRBV12-4 and TRBJ2-3; D uncertain. The CDR3 is made up of 15 amino acids. V was cut by 6 bases and J by 5 bases, with 18 bases left in between. CDR3 region: CASSPPPGFQDTQYF. The CDR3 DNA reads as TGTGCCAGCAGCCCCCCCCCCGGGTTTCAAGATACGCAGTATTTT.

In its sample, this clonotype was seen once. The V call is TRBV5-5, the J call TRBJ2-1; D is unresolved. Germline CDR1 SGHKS, CDR2 YYEKEE (reference sequence). CDR3 length equals 15 residues. Trimming stripped 0 bases from V and 0 bases from J, with 7 bases between. Written as DNA, the CDR3 is TGTGCCAGCAGCTTGGGCTCAAGCTCCTACAATGAGCAGTTCTTC. This translates into CASSLGSSSYNEQFF.

CDR3 in DNA: TGTGCCAGCTCACCACCGCCTAGCGGCAATGAGCAGTTCTTC. Translated, it gives CASSPPPSGNEQFF. V and J are TRBV18 and TRBJ2-1; 7 nucleotides match TRBD2. With V trimmed by 0 bases and J by 6 bases, 2 bases remained unmatched. This CDR3 is built from 14 residues. Germline V lookup: CDR1 KGHSH, CDR2 LQKENI.

This rearrangement joins TRBV7-2 to TRBJ1-1; no definite D call. V dropped 5 bases and J dropped 5 bases, with 15 bases sitting between them. CDR1 and CDR2 from the germline V gene are SGHTA and FQGNSA. This CDR3 region has 14 residues. The CDR3 sequence is CASSQSPGITEAFF. CDR3 coding DNA: TGTGCCAGCAGCCAAAGCCCCGGGATTACTGAAGCTTTCTTT.

This clonotype was seen a few times. The chain employs TRBV20-1 and TRBJ2-2, with 7 nucleotides matching TRBD1. CDR1 is DFQATT, CDR2 SNEGSKA, per germline (reference sequence). The CDR3 runs to 16 residues. The J segment lost 2 bases and the V segment lost 0 bases, leaving 6 bases of the junction unmatched. In nucleotides, the CDR3 is TGCAGTGCTAGAGACAGGACAGGATTTAACACCGGGGAGCTGTTTTTT. This translates into CSARDRTGFNTGELFF.

This clonotype was found a few times. The chain's CDR3 is CASSLGQRAIPDTQYF. Written as DNA, the CDR3 is TGTGCCAGCAGCTTAGGCCAGCGGGCTATCCCAGATACGCAGTATTTT. The V call is TRBV7-9, the J call TRBJ2-3, with D maybe TRBD2 (6 bases). The CDR3 has 16 amino acids. Trimming took off 1 base at V and 4 bases at J, with 15 bases between the two ends. The germline V gene has CDR1 SEHNR and CDR2 FQNEAQ (reference sequence).

This chain uses TRBV2 with TRBJ2-3, with TRBD2 matching over 11 bases. This CDR3 is 17 amino acids long. V dropped 5 bases and J dropped 4; count of bases not matched to a gene: 11. Looked up from germline, CDR1 is SNHLY and CDR2 is FYNNEI. The CDR3: CASSKTSGGANPDTQYF. For the CDR3, the DNA is TGTGCCAGCAGTAAAACTAGCGGGGGAGCGAACCCAGATACGCAGTATTTT. Together with reference TRBV2 and TRBJ2-3, the CDR3 gives the full variable domain: EPEVTQTPSHQVTQMGQEVILRCVPISNHLYFYWYRQILGQKVEFLVSFYNNEISEKSEIFDDQFSVERPDGSNFTLKIRSTKLEDSAMYFCASSKTSGGANPDTQYFGPGTRLTVL.

The rearrangement joins TRBV19 to TRBJ2-7; 9 positions agree with TRBD1. The CDR3 consists of 15 residues. Trimming cost V 4 bases and J 0 bases; bases outside gene matches: 4. The germline V gene has CDR1 LNHDA and CDR2 SQIVND (reference sequence). CDR3 DNA: TGTGCCAGTAGTACAGGACAGGGGCACTCCTACGAGCAGTACTTC. This translates into CASSTGQGHSYEQYF.

This clonotype turned up a few times. The chain recombines TRBV24-1 with TRBJ1-4; 7 nucleotides align to TRBD1. This CDR3 comprises 14 residues. The trim removed 4 bases at V and 10 bases at J, leaving 8 bases unmatched. CDR1 is KGHDR and CDR2 is SFDVKD in the germline V gene. The CDR3 nucleotides read TGTGCCACCAGTGACCGGACAGGAGGGGGAAAACTGTTTTTT. Translated, it gives CATSDRTGGGKLFF.